This T cell receptor beta chain comes out of a study of identical twins. The study, taken as a whole, reports: The study reached conclusions through statistical analysis that was cross-sectional, not following the same donors. Researchers reported weaker excess twin sharing in beta out-of-frame sequences.

From the 5' RACE reads, TCRdb called clonotypes with MiXCR, one entry per CDR3 protein. The repertoire consists of fewer than 900,000 distinct CDR3 sequences, with 21% occurring once and the leading ten covering roughly 4%. To note about this clonotype: The target antigen is unknown.

Healthy Caucasian donors formed the entire cohort. CDR1 is SGHDT and CDR2 is YYEEEE in the germline V gene. The CDR3 loop spans 15 amino acids. The ends were cut back, 6 bases at V and 2 bases at J, with 17 bases in the middle. The sample was also linked to a second study, of T cells expressing NK-cell markers.

What was sequenced was PBMCs. The chain joins TRBV5-6 to TRBJ1-1, with D tentatively TRBD1 (5 bases). This clonotype was obtained from a woman aged 18-29 years in good health. CDR3 coding DNA: TGTGCCAGCATACACACCGGGACCGTCAACACTGAAGCTTTCTTT. Protein: CASIHTGTVNTEAFF.